The clone carrying this T cell receptor beta chain was observed many times. Antigen specificity is unknown. TCRdb itself ran the 5' RACE reads through MiXCR, one entry per CDR3 protein. The data hold over 50,000 distinct CDR3 sequences, with about 8% observed a single time. CDR1 and CDR2 from the germline V gene are SGHRS and YFSETQ. V was clipped by 4 bases and J by 3 bases; unmatched bases: 4. The CDR3 is 14 residues long. Time point reported: sample taken at primary tumor resection. Sequencing of whole RNA from tumor, nontumor lung or frozen PBMC involved no sorting. This sample is drawn from a study of spatial heterogeneity in lung cancer. Study-wide context: Detection consistently captured more beta-chain sequences than alpha-chain sequences. Raw sequencing reads included, on average, more than nine appearances of each unique TCR and UMI combination. Regarding the study as a whole: There were more appearances of ubiquitous expanded tumor TCRs in blood at resection than at follow-up.

The TCR originated in a female donor with early-stage non-small cell lung cancer. This chain connects TRBV5-1 to TRBJ1-2; TRBD1 matches at 9 bases. The sequences come from PBMCs, collected at surgery. The CDR3 nucleotides are TGCGCCAGCAGCCCGGGACAGGGAGACTATGGCTACACCTTC. This sequence encodes CASSPGQGDYGYTF.